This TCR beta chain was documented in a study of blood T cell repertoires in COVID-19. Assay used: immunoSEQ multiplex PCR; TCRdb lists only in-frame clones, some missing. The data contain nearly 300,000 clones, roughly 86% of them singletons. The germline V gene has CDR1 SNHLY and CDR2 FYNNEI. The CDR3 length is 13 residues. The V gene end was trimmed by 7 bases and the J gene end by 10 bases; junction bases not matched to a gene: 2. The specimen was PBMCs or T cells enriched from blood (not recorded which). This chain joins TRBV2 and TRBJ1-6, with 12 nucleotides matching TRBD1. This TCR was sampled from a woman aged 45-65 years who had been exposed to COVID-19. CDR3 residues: CASKGQGASPLHF. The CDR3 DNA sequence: TGTGCCAGCAAGGGACAGGGGGCCTCACCCCTCCACTTT.